The 14 T cell receptor beta chains below all came from one sample that was sequenced in a study of metastatic and nonmetastatic thyroid tumors. Every patient was untreated before thyroid surgery. TCRdb re-called the PCR reads with MiXCR. The data contain approximately 25,000 clones, more than 25% of them seen just once; the ten biggest clones take up about 18%. Specimen: blood. Every receptor here comes from a male donor with papillary thyroid cancer or a benign thyroid nodule (not recorded which). Some clones in this sample may be carry-over from other donors' samples.

At least ten counts were recorded for this clone. The rearrangement links TRBV5-6 to TRBJ2-4; TRBD2 agrees at 7 bases. This CDR3 has 14 residues. Germline CDR1 is SGHDT and CDR2 is YYEEEE. The ends lost 3 bases at V and 2 bases at J; junction bases unmatched: 2. The CDR3 DNA follows: TGTGCCAGCAGCTCTAGCGGTACCAAAAACATTCAGTACTTC. Translated, it gives CASSSSGTKNIQYF.

DNA for the CDR3: TGCAGTGCTAGAGCTTTTTACGGGCGGACGGACTATGGCTACACCTTC. Translating it yields CSARAFYGRTDYGYTF. The chain couples TRBV20-1 to TRBJ1-2; D gene ambiguous. The germline V gene has CDR1 DFQATT and CDR2 SNEGSKA (reference sequence). V shed 1 base and J shed 3 bases, with 18 bases lying between them. The CDR3 is 16 residues long.

The DNA for the CDR3 is TGTGCCATTAGCTTTTTCGGACTCAATGAGCAGTTCTTC. Protein: CAISFFGLNEQFF. The chain links TRBV11-2 to TRBJ2-1, with D possibly TRBD2 on 5 matching bases. The CDR3 length is 13 residues. Germline V gene data show CDR1 as SGHAT and CDR2 as FQNNGV. V was clipped by 10 bases and J by 6 bases, with 16 bases between them.

This clone was seen more than once but under ten times. The chain couples TRBV12-3 or TRBV12-4 to TRBJ2-2; D remains unclear. The CDR3 runs to 15 residues. Trimming took 7 bases from V and 4 from J, leaving 16 bases between them. The CDR3 bases are TGTGCCAGCACCCCCAGGTTGGAGATCACCGGGGAGCTGTTTTTT. Amino acids: CASTPRLEITGELFF.

This clone was seen many times. A read error may produce the germline difference seen at one junction end. The chain joins TRBV7-7 to TRBJ2-1; either TRBD1 or TRBD2 may supply D (6 bases each). This CDR3 is built from 16 residues. Germline V gene sequence: CDR1 SSHAT, CDR2 FNYEAQ (reference sequence). The CDR3 is CASSLAGGGNGNEQFF. The CDR3 DNA reads TGTGCTAGCAGCTTAGCTGGGGGCGGGAATGGAAATGAGCAGTTCTTC.

The chain is built from TRBV5-1 and TRBJ2-7, with a tentative D call TRBD2 (6 bases). Trimming stripped 4 bases from V and 3 bases from J, with 14 bases between. Germline V gives CDR1 SGHRS, CDR2 YFSETQ. The CDR3 is made up of 14 amino acids. The CDR3 here is CASSDTIGSYEQYF. CDR3 nucleotides: TGCGCCAGCAGCGATACTATCGGGAGCTACGAGCAGTACTTC.

In its sample, this clone was seen many times. The chain uses TRBV19 and TRBJ2-5, with 12 bases matching TRBD2. Per the germline V gene, CDR1 is LNHDA and CDR2 is SQIVND (reference sequence). This CDR3 contains 16 residues. The J segment lost 5 bases and the V segment lost 5 bases, leaving 9 bases of the junction unmatched. The CDR3 loop is CASSRGLAGWGETQYF. The DNA of the CDR3 is TGTGCCAGTAGTCGCGGACTAGCGGGATGGGGCGAGACCCAGTACTTC.

This sequence joins TRBV9 and TRBJ2-2; D is ambiguous. V lost 4 bases, J lost 1 base, and 14 bases lay in between. The CDR3 consists of 16 residues. CDR1 SGDLS and CDR2 YYNGEE come from the germline V gene. CDR3 DNA sequence: TGTGCCAGCAGCCCCCGCCCGGACGGGAACACCGGGGAGCTGTTTTTT. Translating gives CASSPRPDGNTGELFF.

This rearrangement joins TRBV20-1 to TRBJ1-5, with D unclear. Germline values: CDR1 DFQATT, CDR2 SNEGSKA (reference sequence). V was shortened by 3 bases and J by 0 bases, with 6 bases between the two germline ends. The CDR3 totals 13 residues. The CDR3 loop reads CSASVSSNQPQHF. The CDR3 region has the DNA TGCAGTGCTAGCGTGTCTAGCAATCAGCCCCAGCATTTT.

This clone was seen repeatedly, ten times or more. The chain employs TRBV12-3 or TRBV12-4 and TRBJ2-3, with D perhaps assigned TRBD1 or TRBD2 (5 bases each). The CDR3 loop spans 14 amino acids. V lost 3 bases and J 6 bases, leaving 13 bases between the germline ends. As DNA, the CDR3 is TGTGCCAGCAGTTTGAGAGGGGATCGGGATACGCAGTATTTT. Translation: CASSLRGDRDTQYF.

This clone qualifies as medium-sized. The J gene is TRBJ1-2, the V gene TRBV5-1; no definite D call. In germline, CDR1 is SGHRS, CDR2 YFSETQ. V was shortened by 2 bases and J by 6 bases, with 8 bases between the two germline ends. The length of the CDR3 is 12 residues. The CDR3 nucleotides read TGCGCCAGCAGCTTAAGCAGGAATGGCTACACCTTC. Translating it yields CASSLSRNGYTF.

This clone was counted a few times. A junction end diverges from the germline sequence, so it may reflect a read error. The chain links TRBV2 to TRBJ2-7; D unclear. The germline gives CDR1 SNHLY, CDR2 FYNNEI. The CDR3 length is 13 residues. The CDR3 DNA reads TGCGCCAGCAGCCCCCACAACTCCTACGAGCAGTACTTC. It specifies CASSPHNSYEQYF.

Ten or more counts support this clone. V gene TRBV3-1 combines with J gene TRBJ2-7; D remains ambiguous. CDR3 length equals 13 residues. CDR1 is LGHDT and CDR2 is YNNKEL in the germline V gene (reference sequence). V was cut by 0 bases and J by 4 bases, with 7 bases left in between. CDR3 nucleotides: TGTGCCAGCAGCCAAGATCCGGATTACGAGCAGTACTTC. It is translated as CASSQDPDYEQYF.

At least ten counts were recorded for this clone. The V gene is TRBV7-3, the J gene TRBJ1-6, with D uncertain. Trimming removed 3 bases from V and 7 bases from J, with 10 bases in between. The CDR3 runs to 14 residues. The germline V gene has CDR1 SGHTA and CDR2 FQGTGA. CDR3 sequence reads: CASSFNGKNSPLHF. The CDR3 DNA reads TGTGCCAGCAGCTTCAACGGAAAGAATTCACCCCTCCACTTT.